The following is a T cell receptor (beta chain) sequence with its context. Measured with immunoSEQ multiplex PCR; TCRdb has only the in-frame clones, and not every one. The sample carries 40,000 to 55,000 clones, roughly 90% recorded once. This record belongs to a study of T cell changes during pregnancy in multiple sclerosis. Source: CD4+ T cells from peripheral blood mononuclear cells, taken in the third trimester of pregnancy. The source of this sequence is a female donor with multiple sclerosis, enrolled in a pregnancy study.

This CDR3 is CASVPGLAGGEQFF. In nucleotides, the CDR3 is TGCGCCAGCGTGCCGGGACTAGCGGGAGGTGAGCAGTTCTTC. The chain recombines TRBV4-1 with TRBJ2-1; 15 nucleotides line up with TRBD2. The CDR3 length is 14 residues. Looked up from germline, CDR1 is MGHRA and CDR2 is YSYEKL. J was trimmed by 9 bases and V by 8 bases; bases with no gene match: 5.